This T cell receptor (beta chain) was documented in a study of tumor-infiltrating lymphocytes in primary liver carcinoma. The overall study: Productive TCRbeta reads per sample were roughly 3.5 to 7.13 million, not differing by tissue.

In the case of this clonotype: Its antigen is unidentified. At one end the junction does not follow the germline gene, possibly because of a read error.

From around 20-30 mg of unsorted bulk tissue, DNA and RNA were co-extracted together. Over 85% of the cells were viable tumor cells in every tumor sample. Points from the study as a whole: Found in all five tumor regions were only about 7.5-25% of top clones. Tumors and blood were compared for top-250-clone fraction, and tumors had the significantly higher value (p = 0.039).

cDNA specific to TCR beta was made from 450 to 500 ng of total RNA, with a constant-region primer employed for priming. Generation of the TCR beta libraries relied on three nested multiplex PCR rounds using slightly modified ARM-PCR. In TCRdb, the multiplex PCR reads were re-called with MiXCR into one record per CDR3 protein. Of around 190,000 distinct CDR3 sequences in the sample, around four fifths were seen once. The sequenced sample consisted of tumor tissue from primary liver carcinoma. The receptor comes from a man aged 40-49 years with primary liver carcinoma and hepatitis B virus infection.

The CDR3 DNA reads TGTGCCGGCAGTGAATTCTCCCAAGAGGCCATCGTCCTGACTTTC. It encodes CAGSEFSQEAIVLTF. V usage is TRBV6-1 and J usage is TRBJ2-6; D not certain. This CDR3 contains 15 residues. The V gene's germline CDR1 is MNHNS and CDR2 SASEGT.